The entry that follows covers one T cell receptor beta chain sequence. Its specificity is unknown. TCRdb itself ran the RT-PCR reads through MiXCR, one entry per CDR3 protein. The data hold about 500,000 distinct CDR3 sequences, with 16% observed a single time. Germline-derived CDR1 and CDR2 are KGHSH and LQKENI. Trimming pared 6 bases from V and 6 bases from J, leaving 11 bases between. This CDR3 comprises 13 residues. This record comes from a study of response to subunit inactivated influenza vaccine. Findings of the study overall: The study's authors posited that every seasonal influenza vaccination enlists few new T cells.

This TCR was recovered from a man aged 50 to 69 who received an inactivated influenza vaccine. This rearrangement joins TRBV18 to TRBJ2-2; D gene uncertain. The sample was CD4+ T cells sorted from PBMCs, taken less than 30 months after vaccination. CDR3 DNA: TGTGCCAGCTCCAAACCTGGGGCCGGGGAGCTGTTTTTT. Translating gives CASSKPGAGELFF.